The TCR beta chain described here comes from a study of T cells in Graves' hyperthyroidism and ophthalmopathy. Patients were aged 18 to 65, had disease duration under 2 months, and had newly diagnosed hyperthyroidism. Using 10 ml of fresh peripheral blood, PBMCs were prepared. This CDR3 spans 13 amino acids. Germline CDR1 reads MNHNS; CDR2 reads SASEGT. Trimming took 5 bases from V and 4 from J, leaving 9 bases between them. Researchers amplified the TCR beta CDR3 regions from RNA transcripts. An initial round of RT-PCR targeting the TCR CDR3 relied on the HTBI primer set. TCRdb re-called the multiplex PCR reads with MiXCR, one entry per CDR3 protein. The sample has about 160,000 distinct CDR3 sequences; 9.4% are singletons.

The receptor was isolated from a woman between 18 and 29 years old with Graves' hyperthyroidism that later progressed to Graves' ophthalmopathy. The chain is built from TRBV6-1 and TRBJ1-5; no definite D call. The material sequenced was blood. In nucleotides, the CDR3 is TGTGCCAGCAGTTTGGGGTTTAATCAGCCCCAGCATTTT. This gives the protein CASSLGFNQPQHF.